This T cell receptor beta chain was identified during a study of post-analysis software for immune sequencing data. The overall study: The disease courses spanned relapsing-remitting, secondary progressive and progressive-relapsing forms of multiple sclerosis. Whole-study results and caveats: The five TRBV segments detected at higher frequency in patients than in controls included TRBV5-6, TRBV5-1 and TRBV20-1. For normalized Chao1 diversity, multiple sclerosis patients scored significantly lower than controls did. Same-batch samples co-clustered strongly by F measure.

Unique molecular identifiers had been added to the TCR beta cDNA libraries. Yield was roughly 0.5 million cDNA molecules from approximately 0.91 to 9.4 million T cells. One entry per CDR3 protein results from TCRdb running MiXCR on the PCR reads. Found here are approximately 250,000 distinct CDR3 sequences, 30% to 45% of them singletons; the top ten hold more than 4%. CDR1 and CDR2 (germline): DFQATT, SNEGSKA (reference sequence). V was cut by 3 bases and J by 2 bases, with 14 bases left in between. This CDR3 has 14 residues. This clonotype was counted many times. Its antigen is as yet unknown. The clonotype originates from a girl between 10 and 17 years old with multiple sclerosis. The chain couples TRBV20-1 to TRBJ2-7; TRBD2 might be the D (6 bases). Sample: blood. As DNA, the CDR3 is TGCAGTGCTAGCGGCGGGGATCGACCCTACGAGCAGTACTTC. Its protein is CSASGGDRPYEQYF.